This TCR beta chain is from a study of response to subunit inactivated influenza vaccine. A single record per CDR3 protein comes from TCRdb applying MiXCR to the RT-PCR reads. The table includes 180,000 or so distinct CDR3 sequences, over 9.5% detected once. CDR3 length: 14 residues. Between the trimmed V and J ends, which lost 4 bases and 2 bases, there was a span of 13 bases. The germline V gene encodes CDR1 SGHKS and CDR2 YYEKEE (reference sequence). This same sample was also taken into another study, of T cells expressing NK-cell markers. According to that study: For TCR beta, cDNA was produced by 5'RACE template switching with UMIs. CD3+CD56+NKG2C+, CD3+CD56+NKG2C- and CD3+CD56-NKG2C+ T cells, once sorted, supplied the TCR beta repertoires. An anti-gamma-delta TCR antibody restricted sorting to alpha-beta TCR T cells in several experiments. In a group of several donors, dominant NKG2C+ clonotypes represented about 1.0-7.0% of CD8+ T cells.

This clonotype originated in a man aged 45-60 years who received an inactivated influenza vaccine. This chain connects TRBV5-5 to TRBJ2-7; the D call may be TRBD1 or TRBD2 (5 bases each). The sequenced sample was CD8+ T cells sorted from PBMCs, obtained roughly 12 days after vaccination. The CDR3 bases are TGTGCCAGCAGCGCCGCCCCGGGACCCTACGAGCAGTACTTC. It codes for CASSAAPGPYEQYF.